The subject of this entry is one T cell receptor beta chain. Its antigen is unidentified. This record belongs to a study of T cell repertoires in cytomegalovirus infection. Study as a whole: The public TCR beta signatures pointed to both CMV infection and matching HLA type.

CDR1 is ENHRY, CDR2 SYGVKD, per germline. J gave up 4 bases and V 6 bases, and 5 bases lay outside the gene matches. This CDR3 is 13 amino acids long. TCRdb reprocessed the reads with MiXCR, giving one entry per CDR3 protein. This table holds approximately 140,000 distinct CDR3 sequences, 20% to 30% found once. The chain has TRBV10-3 and TRBJ1-1, with TRBD1 matching 7 bases. The clonotype comes from a human donor in good health (CMV status not recorded). Some clones in this sample may be carry-over from other donors' samples. What was sequenced was PBMCs, sequenced either directly or after in vitro stimulation (not recorded which). The CDR3 sequence: CAIRAGGSTEAFF. The CDR3 DNA reads as TGTGCCATCAGGGCAGGGGGGAGCACTGAAGCTTTCTTT.